This T cell receptor (beta chain) stems from a study of blood T cell repertoires in COVID-19. Overall study context: In each case, the material was cDNA or gDNA derived from T cells, B-cell-depleted T cells, or PBMCs.

Clones were sequenced by immunoSEQ multiplex PCR, and TCRdb holds only the in-frame ones, with some missing. The sample records roughly 160,000 clones, around 83% being singletons. Deletions cut 7 bases from V and 3 bases from J, with 15 bases between. CDR1 is MDHEN, CDR2 SYDVKM, per germline. This CDR3 spans 15 amino acids. What was sequenced was peripheral blood. The rearrangement joins TRBV28 to TRBJ2-2, with a weak D call TRBD1 (5 bases). The receptor comes from a woman in her 70s who had recovered from COVID-19. CDR3 region: CASKGQGPDTGELFF. The CDR3 DNA follows: TGTGCCAGCAAGGGGCAGGGTCCTGACACCGGGGAGCTGTTTTTT.